Shown below are 12 T cell receptor beta chains from a single sample sequenced in a study of neurological immune-mediated disorders. Using its own MiXCR run on the 5' RACE reads, TCRdb lists one record per CDR3 protein. The table lists around 30,000 distinct CDR3 sequences, less than 2.5% of them singletons. The source material was PBMCs. These TCRs come from a woman between 50 and 59 years old with multiple sclerosis.

This clonotype has ten or more counts. The rearrangement uses TRBV7-8 and TRBJ2-5; the D call may be TRBD1 or TRBD2 (5 bases each). CDR3 size: 13 residues. Germline V gene data show CDR1 as SGHVS and CDR2 as FQNEAQ. The V gene lost 4 bases and the J gene lost 6 bases, with 12 bases spanning the gap. CDR3 residues: CASSSPRGKTQYF. The CDR3 nucleotides read TGTGCCAGCAGCTCCCCTCGGGGCAAGACCCAGTACTTC.

This clonotype was seen repeatedly, ten times or more. The chain carries TRBV7-8 and TRBJ2-7, with D maybe TRBD2 (5 bases). The CDR3 runs to 16 residues. The germline V gene has CDR1 SGHVS and CDR2 FQNEAQ. The germline V and J ends were trimmed by 7 bases and 0 bases, with 19 bases remaining between them. CDR3 in DNA: TGTGCCAGCACCATTAACCCGGGGTCAAGCTCCTACGAGCAGTACTTC. Translating gives CASTINPGSSSYEQYF.

In this sample, this clonotype turned up a few times. This chain uses TRBV3-1 with TRBJ1-6, with D perhaps TRBD1 (5 bases). Germline lookup yields CDR1 LGHDT and CDR2 YNNKEL (reference sequence). Trimming took 4 bases from V and 9 from J, leaving 10 bases between them. The CDR3 loop spans 13 amino acids. The CDR3 nucleotides read TGTGCCAGCAGCCTCCGGGGCACTTCACCCCTCCACTTT. Amino acid sequence: CASSLRGTSPLHF.

This clonotype has at least ten counts. The chain has TRBV29-1 and TRBJ1-1; D is uncertain. CDR3 length: 12 amino acids. Per germline, CDR1 SQVTM and CDR2 ANQGSEA. The ends were cut back, 6 bases at V and 3 bases at J, with 11 bases in the middle. For the CDR3, the DNA is TGCAGCGTAACAACAACTTACACTGAAGCTTTCTTT. Encoded protein: CSVTTTYTEAFF.

This clonotype is judged medium-sized (0.01 to 0.1%). The chain links TRBV5-1 to TRBJ1-1, with a possible D match to TRBD1 (5 bases). CDR3 length: 14 amino acids. V lost 4 bases, J lost 5 bases, and 15 bases lay in between. CDR1 and CDR2 from the germline V gene are SGHRS and YFSETQ. The CDR3: CASSDAGPGTEAFF. As DNA, the CDR3 is TGCGCCAGCAGCGACGCGGGGCCGGGGACTGAAGCTTTCTTT.

This clonotype was seen repeatedly, ten times or more. J is TRBJ1-6 and V is TRBV9, with D possibly being TRBD1 (5 bases). V lost 0 bases and J 10 bases, leaving 5 bases between the germline ends. Germline assignment: CDR1 SGDLS and CDR2 YYNGEE. The CDR3 runs to 12 residues. CDR3 sequence: CASSVGGSPLHF. In DNA, the CDR3 is TGTGCCAGCAGCGTAGGGGGCTCACCCCTCCACTTT.

This clonotype occurred many times. The chain is built from TRBV7-9 and TRBJ2-5, with TRBD1 identical over 11 bases. The CDR3 runs 16 residues. Germline CDR1 reads SEHNR; CDR2 reads FQNEAQ (reference sequence). Trimming removed 5 bases from V and 5 bases from J; junction bases left unmatched: 10. The DNA for the CDR3 is TGTGCCAGCAGCCCGACCGGGACAGGGGGACGGGAGACCCAGTACTTC. Translation: CASSPTGTGGRETQYF.

This clonotype was counted many times. The V and J genes are TRBV5-1 and TRBJ2-7, with D possibly called TRBD1 or TRBD2 (5 bases each). Germline V gene data show CDR1 as SGHRS and CDR2 as YFSETQ. Trimming took 5 bases from V and 2 from J, leaving 14 bases between them. CDR3 length: 14 residues. As DNA, the CDR3 is TGCGCCAGCAGAAGGGGAGACAGTCCCTACGAGCAGTACTTC. Residues: CASRRGDSPYEQYF.

The rearrangement links TRBV11-2 to TRBJ2-1; D gene uncertain. The germline V gene encodes CDR1 SGHAT and CDR2 FQNNGV. Trimming removed 2 bases at V and 10 bases at J, with 12 bases between. This CDR3 has 13 residues. The CDR3 loop is CASSLFRLQEQFF. Written as DNA, the CDR3 is TGTGCCAGCAGCTTATTCCGACTGCAGGAGCAGTTCTTC. Variable domain in full (rest from reference TRBV11-2 and TRBJ2-1): EAGVAQSPRYKIIEKRQSVAFWCNPISGHATLYWYQQILGQGPKLLIQFQNNGVVDDSQLPKDRFSAERLKGVDSTLKIQPAKLEDSAVYLCASSLFRLQEQFFGPGTRLTVL.

This clonotype has a count of ten or more. V usage is TRBV4-2 and J usage is TRBJ2-2; D gene unclear. CDR3 size: 17 residues. Trimming took 0 bases from V and 0 from J, leaving 11 bases between them. Germline V lookup: CDR1 LGHNA, CDR2 YNFKEQ. CDR3 bases: TGTGCCAGCAGCCAAGAAGGTGGGAAAGCGAACACCGGGGAGCTGTTTTTT. It is translated as CASSQEGGKANTGELFF.

Many counts were recorded for this clonotype. V is TRBV5-1 and J is TRBJ1-1; no clear D. V lost 0 bases to trimming and J lost 5 bases, with 8 bases between them. CDR1 and CDR2 from the germline V gene are SGHRS and YFSETQ. This CDR3 has 13 residues. The CDR3 DNA reads as TGCGCCAGCAGCTTGGGGGATGGGACTGAAGCTTTCTTT. Amino acid sequence: CASSLGDGTEAFF.

In its sample, this clonotype was seen many times. The chain couples TRBV12-3 or TRBV12-4 to TRBJ2-3; the match to TRBD2 covers 10 bases. The CDR3 runs to 14 residues. The V segment lost 3 bases and the J segment 4 bases; nucleotides outside the gene matches: 1. As DNA, the CDR3 is TGTGCCAGCAGTTTTAGCGGGGGGTCAGATACGCAGTATTTT. This encodes CASSFSGGSDTQYF.